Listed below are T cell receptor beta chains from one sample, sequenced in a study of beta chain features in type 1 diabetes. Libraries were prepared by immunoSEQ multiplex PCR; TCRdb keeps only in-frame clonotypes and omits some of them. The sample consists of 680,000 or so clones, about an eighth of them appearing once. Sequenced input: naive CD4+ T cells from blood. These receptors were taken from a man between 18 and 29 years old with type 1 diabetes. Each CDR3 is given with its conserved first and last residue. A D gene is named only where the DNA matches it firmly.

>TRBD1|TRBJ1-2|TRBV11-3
CASSSHRGGGYTF
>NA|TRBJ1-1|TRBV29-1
CSVVRGSYTEAFF
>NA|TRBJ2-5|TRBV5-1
CASSLEAAQQETQYF
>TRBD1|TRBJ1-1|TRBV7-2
CASSLAGGSNTEAFF
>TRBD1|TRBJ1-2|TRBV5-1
CASRRDRGNYGYTF
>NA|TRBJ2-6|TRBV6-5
CASGVGYGANVLTF
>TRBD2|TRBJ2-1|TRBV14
CASSRSGGAQYNEQFF
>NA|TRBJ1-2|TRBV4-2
CASSPGGLDGYTF
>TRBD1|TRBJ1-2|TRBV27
CASRRTGDDGYTF
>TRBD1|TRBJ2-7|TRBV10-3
CAISGLGTGAVEQYF
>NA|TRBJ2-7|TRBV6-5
CASSPRENYEQYF
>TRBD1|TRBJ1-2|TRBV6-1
CASSRGQGVLDGYTF
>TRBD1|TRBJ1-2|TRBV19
CASSPQQGAHGYTF
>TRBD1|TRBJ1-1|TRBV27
CASSSPGQPWEAFF
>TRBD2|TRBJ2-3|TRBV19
CASRRTSGYTDTQYF
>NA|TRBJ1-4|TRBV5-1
CASRTATNEKLFF
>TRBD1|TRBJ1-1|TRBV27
CASSSRQGKATEAFF
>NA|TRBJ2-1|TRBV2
CASSPPQSVQFF
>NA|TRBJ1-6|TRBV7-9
CASSLEDNSPLHF
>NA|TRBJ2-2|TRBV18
CASSPPPGNGELFF
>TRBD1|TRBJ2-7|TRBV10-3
CAISAGTGSYEQYF
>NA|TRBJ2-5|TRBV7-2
CASSLEYTSQETQYF
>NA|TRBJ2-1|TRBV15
CATSRGRDSSYNEQFF
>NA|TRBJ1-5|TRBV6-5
CAVRSGEGNQPQHF
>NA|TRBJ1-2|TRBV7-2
CASSLEGGRVKGYTF
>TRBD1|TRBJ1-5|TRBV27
CASSSLGQLNQPQHF
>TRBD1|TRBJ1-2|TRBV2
CASSGNRGLVDGYTF
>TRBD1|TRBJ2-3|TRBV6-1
CASRTGTGTDTQYF
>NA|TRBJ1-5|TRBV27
CASRPTGGGNQPQHF
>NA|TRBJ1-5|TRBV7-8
CASSPDSRPQTQHF
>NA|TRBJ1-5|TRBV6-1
CASSEGGARNQPQHF
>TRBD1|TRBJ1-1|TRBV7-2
CASSYDRGGETEAFF
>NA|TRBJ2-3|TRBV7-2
CASTTGWGGLDTQYF
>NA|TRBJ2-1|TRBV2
CASSEALSSAGGNEQFF
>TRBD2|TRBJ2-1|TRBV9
CASAGTSGSYNEQFF
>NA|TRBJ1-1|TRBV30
CAWSNLAGATEAFF
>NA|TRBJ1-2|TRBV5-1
CASSLEEAGHYGYTF
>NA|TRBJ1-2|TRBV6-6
CASMRLMPDYGYTF
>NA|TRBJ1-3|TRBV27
CASRPAHSGNTIYF
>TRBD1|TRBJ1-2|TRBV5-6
CASSSEGASGGYTF
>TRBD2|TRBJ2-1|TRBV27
CASSFSGGAVYNEQFF
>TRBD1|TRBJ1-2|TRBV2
CASSPGQGSNYGYTF
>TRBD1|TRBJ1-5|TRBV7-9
CASSLVGQDNQPQHF
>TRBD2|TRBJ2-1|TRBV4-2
CASSHSGGIINEQFF
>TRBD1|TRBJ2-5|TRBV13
CASSATTGMETQYF
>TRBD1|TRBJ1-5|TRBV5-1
CASSLGGQGASQPQHF
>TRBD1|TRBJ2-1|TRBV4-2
CASSLPEGGFGHNEQFF
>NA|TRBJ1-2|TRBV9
CASISGVLGYTF
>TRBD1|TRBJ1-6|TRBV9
CASSVSFPGGNSPLHF
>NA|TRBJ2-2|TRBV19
CASSTPLGAGELFF
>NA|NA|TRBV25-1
CASRGDTPYEQYF
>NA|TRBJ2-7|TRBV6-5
CASSSAGNPYEQYF
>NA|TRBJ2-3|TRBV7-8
CASSSRRGTDTQYF